Listed below are T cell receptor beta chains from one sample, sequenced in a study of T cells after yellow fever vaccination. TCRdb recomputed calls from the 5' RACE reads with MiXCR, one row per CDR3 protein. The sample holds some 340,000 distinct CDR3 sequences, around 10% seen once. Sequenced material: CD4+ T cells sorted from PBMCs, taken 45 days after the yellow fever booster vaccination. Receptors originate from a man aged 18 to 30 who received the YFV17D yellow fever vaccine. Each CDR3 is given with its conserved first and last residue. The order of the fields is J gene, clone size, V gene, CDR3 length, D gene, CDR3 DNA, CDR3 protein. A D gene is named only where the DNA matches it firmly. Where a row states a size, it is once, few, many or the class of an expanded clone; other rows omit it.

j_call: TRBJ2-7; clone_size: -; v_call: TRBV11-2; cdr3_length: 16; d_call: -; cdr3_nt: TGTGCCAGCAGCGCAGGTTGGGGGACCTTGAGCTACGAGCAGTACTTC; cdr3_aa: CASSAGWGTLSYEQYF
j_call: TRBJ2-3; clone_size: few; v_call: TRBV12-3/TRBV12-4; cdr3_length: 15; d_call: TRBD2; cdr3_nt: TGTGCCAGCAGTTTGGGAAGCGGGGGGAGGGATACGCAGTATTTT; cdr3_aa: CASSLGSGGRDTQYF
j_call: TRBJ2-1; clone_size: -; v_call: TRBV12-3/TRBV12-4; cdr3_length: 15; d_call: -; cdr3_nt: TGTGCCAGCAGCCCGACTCCGGAGCCCTACAATGAGCAGTTCTTC; cdr3_aa: CASSPTPEPYNEQFF
j_call: TRBJ2-5; clone_size: few; v_call: TRBV7-9; cdr3_length: 14; d_call: -; cdr3_nt: TGTGCCAGCAGCTTAGAATCAAGAGAGGAGACCCAGTACTTC; cdr3_aa: CASSLESREETQYF
j_call: TRBJ1-2; clone_size: -; v_call: TRBV4-2; cdr3_length: 14; d_call: -; cdr3_nt: TGTGCCAGCAGCCAAGATTCCCAGGCCTATGGCTACACCTTC; cdr3_aa: CASSQDSQAYGYTF
j_call: TRBJ1-4; clone_size: -; v_call: TRBV5-5; cdr3_length: 14; d_call: TRBD1; cdr3_nt: TGTGCCAGCAGCCGGGGACAGCCGCCTGAAAAACTGTTTTTT; cdr3_aa: CASSRGQPPEKLFF
j_call: TRBJ1-3; clone_size: few; v_call: TRBV20-1; cdr3_length: 14; d_call: -; cdr3_nt: TGCAGTGCTAGATTGCGGACTCTTGGAAACACCATATATTTT; cdr3_aa: CSARLRTLGNTIYF
j_call: TRBJ2-3; clone_size: -; v_call: TRBV7-2; cdr3_length: 14; d_call: -; cdr3_nt: TGTGCCAGCAGCCCGGACCGGACTTTGGATACGCAGTATTTT; cdr3_aa: CASSPDRTLDTQYF
j_call: TRBJ2-3; clone_size: few; v_call: TRBV6-5; cdr3_length: 13; d_call: -; cdr3_nt: TGTGCCAGCAGTTACGTTGTGGCAGATACGCAGTATTTT; cdr3_aa: CASSYVVADTQYF
j_call: TRBJ2-3; clone_size: many; v_call: TRBV7-2; cdr3_length: 16; d_call: TRBD2; cdr3_nt: TGTGCCAGCAGCCCCTCCACTGGCGGGGGGGCTGATACGCAGTATTTT; cdr3_aa: CASSPSTGGGADTQYF
j_call: TRBJ1-2; clone_size: few; v_call: TRBV19; cdr3_length: 13; d_call: TRBD1; cdr3_nt: TGTGCCAGTAGTTGGGGACAGAATTATGGCTACACCTTC; cdr3_aa: CASSWGQNYGYTF
j_call: TRBJ1-4; clone_size: few; v_call: TRBV10-3; cdr3_length: 13; d_call: -; cdr3_nt: TGTGCCACAAATCCTTCAACTAATGAAAAACTGTTTTTT; cdr3_aa: CATNPSTNEKLFF
j_call: TRBJ1-2; clone_size: -; v_call: TRBV18; cdr3_length: 15; d_call: -; cdr3_nt: TGTGCCAGCTCACCACAGGACAATATTAACTATGGCTACACCTTC; cdr3_aa: CASSPQDNINYGYTF
j_call: TRBJ2-7; clone_size: -; v_call: TRBV4-2; cdr3_length: 15; d_call: -; cdr3_nt: TGTGCCAGCAGCCAAGATTTGGTAGACTCCTACGAGCAGTACTTC; cdr3_aa: CASSQDLVDSYEQYF
j_call: TRBJ2-4; clone_size: -; v_call: TRBV6-2/TRBV6-3; cdr3_length: 14; d_call: -; cdr3_nt: TGTGCCAGCAGTCCGCCGGGGGTAGGAAACATTCAGTACTTC; cdr3_aa: CASSPPGVGNIQYF
j_call: TRBJ2-2; clone_size: few; v_call: TRBV28; cdr3_length: 16; d_call: TRBD1; cdr3_nt: TGTGCCAGCAGTTCCTCGTCAGGGGGCTACACCGGGGAGCTGTTTTTT; cdr3_aa: CASSSSSGGYTGELFF
j_call: TRBJ1-5; clone_size: few; v_call: TRBV27; cdr3_length: 12; d_call: -; cdr3_nt: TGTGCCAGCAAGGAGGGGTATCAGCCCCAGCATTTT; cdr3_aa: CASKEGYQPQHF
j_call: TRBJ1-2; clone_size: few; v_call: TRBV5-6; cdr3_length: 9; d_call: -; cdr3_nt: TGTGCCAGCAGCTTGCGGTTATCCTTC; cdr3_aa: CASSLRLSF
j_call: TRBJ2-3; clone_size: few; v_call: TRBV28; cdr3_length: 13; d_call: TRBD1; cdr3_nt: TGTGCCAGTAAGAGGGGGCACACAGATACGCAGTATTTT; cdr3_aa: CASKRGHTDTQYF
j_call: TRBJ1-2; clone_size: few; v_call: TRBV6-5; cdr3_length: 15; d_call: -; cdr3_nt: TGTGCCAGCAGCCCCTCCCCGACAGCTAACTATGGCTACACCTTC; cdr3_aa: CASSPSPTANYGYTF
j_call: TRBJ2-5; clone_size: few; v_call: TRBV11-2; cdr3_length: 14; d_call: -; cdr3_nt: TGTGCCAGCAGCTTCGAGACAGAAAAAGAGACCCAGTACTTC; cdr3_aa: CASSFETEKETQYF
j_call: TRBJ2-5; clone_size: -; v_call: TRBV5-1; cdr3_length: 14; d_call: -; cdr3_nt: TGCGCCAGCAGCGGTCTAACAGGGAAAGAGACCCAGTACTTC; cdr3_aa: CASSGLTGKETQYF
j_call: TRBJ2-5; clone_size: -; v_call: TRBV11-3; cdr3_length: 18; d_call: -; cdr3_nt: TGTGCCAGCAGCTTACAGTCCCGACAGGGAGGCCACCAAGAGACCCAGTACTTC; cdr3_aa: CASSLQSRQGGHQETQYF
j_call: TRBJ2-1; clone_size: few; v_call: TRBV2; cdr3_length: 15; d_call: TRBD2; cdr3_nt: TGTGCCAGCAGAACTAGCGGGCGCGTCTACAATGAGCAGTTCTTC; cdr3_aa: CASRTSGRVYNEQFF
j_call: TRBJ2-5; clone_size: few; v_call: TRBV7-2; cdr3_length: 13; d_call: -; cdr3_nt: TGTGCCAGCAGCTTCGTCCCCCAAGAGACCCAGTACTTC; cdr3_aa: CASSFVPQETQYF
j_call: TRBJ1-2; clone_size: few; v_call: TRBV4-2; cdr3_length: 13; d_call: TRBD1; cdr3_nt: TGTGCCAGCAGCCAAGAACAGGGGAATGGCTACACCTTC; cdr3_aa: CASSQEQGNGYTF
j_call: TRBJ1-1; clone_size: -; v_call: TRBV12-3/TRBV12-4; cdr3_length: 13; d_call: -; cdr3_nt: TGTGCCAGCAGTTTTGGAACCACGGGTGAAGCTTTCTTT; cdr3_aa: CASSFGTTGEAFF
j_call: TRBJ2-3; clone_size: few; v_call: TRBV5-6; cdr3_length: 18; d_call: TRBD2; cdr3_nt: TGTGCCAGCAGCTTACTAGCGGGGGGGCCCGTAGGGGCAGATACGCAGTATTTT; cdr3_aa: CASSLLAGGPVGADTQYF
j_call: TRBJ1-5; clone_size: -; v_call: TRBV5-1; cdr3_length: 16; d_call: -; cdr3_nt: TGCGCCAGCAGCTTGAGTGTGAGGGGAGACGGACAGCCCCAGCATTTT; cdr3_aa: CASSLSVRGDGQPQHF
j_call: TRBJ1-2; clone_size: -; v_call: TRBV5-4; cdr3_length: 13; d_call: -; cdr3_nt: TGTGCCAGCAGCTTGGTCATCAGTGAGGGCTACACCTTC; cdr3_aa: CASSLVISEGYTF
j_call: TRBJ2-5; clone_size: -; v_call: TRBV6-5; cdr3_length: 15; d_call: TRBD2; cdr3_nt: TGTGCCAGCAGTTCCGGGAGGATGTACCAAGAGACCCAGTACTTC; cdr3_aa: CASSSGRMYQETQYF
j_call: TRBJ2-7; clone_size: few; v_call: TRBV20-1; cdr3_length: 12; d_call: -; cdr3_nt: TGCAGTATCGGCGGAAGGTCCCACGAGCAGTACTTC; cdr3_aa: CSIGGRSHEQYF
j_call: TRBJ2-5; clone_size: -; v_call: TRBV7-6; cdr3_length: 15; d_call: TRBD1; cdr3_nt: TGTGCCAGCAGCTTAGGAGGTACCAGGGGGGAGACCCAGTACTTC; cdr3_aa: CASSLGGTRGETQYF
j_call: TRBJ2-3; clone_size: -; v_call: TRBV20-1; cdr3_length: 12; d_call: -; cdr3_nt: TGCAGTGCAAGGGGCGCGTGGGATACGCAGTATTTT; cdr3_aa: CSARGAWDTQYF
j_call: TRBJ2-3; clone_size: few; v_call: TRBV5-6; cdr3_length: 13; d_call: TRBD1; cdr3_nt: TGTGCCACCAAACAGGGGGCGGCAGATACGCAGTATTTT; cdr3_aa: CATKQGAADTQYF
j_call: TRBJ1-1; clone_size: -; v_call: TRBV2; cdr3_length: 11; d_call: -; cdr3_nt: TGTGCCAGCTCCAAGCGAACTGAAGCTTTCTTT; cdr3_aa: CASSKRTEAFF